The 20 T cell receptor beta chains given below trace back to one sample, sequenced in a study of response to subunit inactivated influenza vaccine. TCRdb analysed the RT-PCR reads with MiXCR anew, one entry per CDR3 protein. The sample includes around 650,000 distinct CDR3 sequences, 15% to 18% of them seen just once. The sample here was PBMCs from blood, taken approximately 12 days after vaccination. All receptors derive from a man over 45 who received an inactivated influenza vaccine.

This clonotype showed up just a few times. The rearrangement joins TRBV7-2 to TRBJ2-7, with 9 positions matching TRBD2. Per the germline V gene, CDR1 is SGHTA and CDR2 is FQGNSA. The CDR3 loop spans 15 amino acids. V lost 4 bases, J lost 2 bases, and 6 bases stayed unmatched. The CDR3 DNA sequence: TGTGCCAGCAGCTATCAGCGGGGGGATACCTACGAGCAGTACTTC. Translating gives CASSYQRGDTYEQYF.

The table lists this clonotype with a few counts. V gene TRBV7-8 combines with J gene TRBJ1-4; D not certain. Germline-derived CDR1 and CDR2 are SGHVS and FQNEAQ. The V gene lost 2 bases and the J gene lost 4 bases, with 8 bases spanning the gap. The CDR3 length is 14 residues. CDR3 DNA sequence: TGTGCCAGCAGCTTAAGGGTGGTTAATGAAAAACTGTTTTTT. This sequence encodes CASSLRVVNEKLFF.

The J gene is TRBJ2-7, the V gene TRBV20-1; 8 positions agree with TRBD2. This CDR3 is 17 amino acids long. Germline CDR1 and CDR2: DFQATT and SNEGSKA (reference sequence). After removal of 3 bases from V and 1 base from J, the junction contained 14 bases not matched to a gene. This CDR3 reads CSARDPFSRGASYEQYF. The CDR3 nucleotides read TGCAGTGCTAGGGACCCCTTTTCGCGGGGGGCATCCTACGAGCAGTACTTC.

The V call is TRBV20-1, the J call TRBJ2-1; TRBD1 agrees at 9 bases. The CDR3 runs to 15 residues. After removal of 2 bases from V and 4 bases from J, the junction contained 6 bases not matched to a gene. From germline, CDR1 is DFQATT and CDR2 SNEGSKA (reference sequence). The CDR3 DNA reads TGCAGTGCTAGATTCCCGGGACAGGGTTACAATGAGCAGTTCTTC. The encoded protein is CSARFPGQGYNEQFF.

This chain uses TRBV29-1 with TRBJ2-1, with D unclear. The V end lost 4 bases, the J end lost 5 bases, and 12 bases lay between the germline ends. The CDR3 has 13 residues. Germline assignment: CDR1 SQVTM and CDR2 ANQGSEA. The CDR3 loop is CSVASARNNEQFF. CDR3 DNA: TGCAGCGTTGCATCCGCTCGAAACAATGAGCAGTTCTTC.

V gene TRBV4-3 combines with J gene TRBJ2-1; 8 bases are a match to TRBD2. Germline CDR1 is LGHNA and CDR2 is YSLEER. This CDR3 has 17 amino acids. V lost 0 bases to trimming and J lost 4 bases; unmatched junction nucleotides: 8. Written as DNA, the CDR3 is TGCGCCAGCAGCCAAGAGCCCAATAGCGGGGTTTACAATGAGCAGTTCTTC. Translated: CASSQEPNSGVYNEQFF.

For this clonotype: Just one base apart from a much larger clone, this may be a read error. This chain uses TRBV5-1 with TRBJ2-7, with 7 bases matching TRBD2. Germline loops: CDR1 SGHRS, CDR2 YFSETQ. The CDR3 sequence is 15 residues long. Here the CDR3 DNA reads TGCGCCAGCAGCTTGACGGCGGGAGCATCCTACGACCAGTACTTC. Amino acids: CASSLTAGASYDQYF.

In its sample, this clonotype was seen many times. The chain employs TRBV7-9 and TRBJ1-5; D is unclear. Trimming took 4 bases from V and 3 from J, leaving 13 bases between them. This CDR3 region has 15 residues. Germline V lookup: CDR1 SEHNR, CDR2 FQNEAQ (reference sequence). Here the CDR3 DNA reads TGTGCCAGCAGCTCGTCTCTAGCGGTCAATCAGCCCCAGCATTTT. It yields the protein CASSSSLAVNQPQHF.

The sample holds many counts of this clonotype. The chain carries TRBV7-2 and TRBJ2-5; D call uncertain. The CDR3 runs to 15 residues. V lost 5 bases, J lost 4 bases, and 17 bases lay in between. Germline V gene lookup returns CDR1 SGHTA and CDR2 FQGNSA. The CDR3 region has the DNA TGTGCCAGCAGCCTTAGTCCCGTACCAGGAGAGACCCAGTACTTC. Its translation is CASSLSPVPGETQYF.

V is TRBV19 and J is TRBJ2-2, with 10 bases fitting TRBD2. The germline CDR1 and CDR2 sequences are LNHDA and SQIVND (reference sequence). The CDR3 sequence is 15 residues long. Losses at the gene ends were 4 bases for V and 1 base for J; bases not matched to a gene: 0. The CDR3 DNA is TGTGCCAGTAGTACTAGCGGGAGGAACACCGGGGAGCTGTTTTTT. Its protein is CASSTSGRNTGELFF.

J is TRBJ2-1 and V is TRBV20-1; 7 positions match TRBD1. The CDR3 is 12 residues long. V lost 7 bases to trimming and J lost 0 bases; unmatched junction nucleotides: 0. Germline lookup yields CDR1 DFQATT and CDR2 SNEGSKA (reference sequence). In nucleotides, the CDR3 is TGCAGTGGGGACAGCTCCTACAATGAGCAGTTCTTC. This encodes CSGDSSYNEQFF.

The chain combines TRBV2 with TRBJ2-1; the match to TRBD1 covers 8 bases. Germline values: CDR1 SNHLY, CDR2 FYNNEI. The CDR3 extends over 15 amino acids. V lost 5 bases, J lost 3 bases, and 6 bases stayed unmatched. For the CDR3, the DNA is TGTGCCAGCAGTAGTCCGGACAGGGTCTACAATGAGCAGTTCTTC. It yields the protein CASSSPDRVYNEQFF.

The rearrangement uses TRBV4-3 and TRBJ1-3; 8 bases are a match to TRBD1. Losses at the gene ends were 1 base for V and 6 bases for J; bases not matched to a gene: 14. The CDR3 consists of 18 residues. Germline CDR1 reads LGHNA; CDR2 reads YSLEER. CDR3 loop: CASSQGVAGQVSENTIYF. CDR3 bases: TGCGCCAGCAGCCAAGGGGTCGCGGGACAGGTCTCGGAAAACACCATATATTTT.

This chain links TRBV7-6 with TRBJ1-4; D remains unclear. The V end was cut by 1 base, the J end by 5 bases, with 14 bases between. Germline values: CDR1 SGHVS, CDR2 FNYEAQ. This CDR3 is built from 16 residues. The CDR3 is CASSLVSGQLNEKLFF. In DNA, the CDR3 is TGTGCCAGCAGCTTAGTCAGTGGGCAGTTAAATGAAAAACTGTTTTTT.

The CDR3 DNA reads as TGCAGTGCTAGCGGGACAGGGACCACGGGGGCCCAGCATTTT. It yields the protein CSASGTGTTGAQHF. J is TRBJ1-5 and V is TRBV20-1; 9 bases match TRBD1. This CDR3 comprises 14 residues. J gave up 11 bases and V 3 bases, and 11 bases lay outside the gene matches. Germline CDR1 is DFQATT and CDR2 is SNEGSKA (reference sequence).

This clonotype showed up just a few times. Here the CDR3 DNA reads TGCGCCAGCAGCCTATCGGGACAGCCCAATGAGCAGTTCTTC. It is translated as CASSLSGQPNEQFF. The V gene is TRBV5-1, the J gene TRBJ2-1, with 7 positions matching TRBD1. The CDR3 spans 14 residues. Germline-derived CDR1 and CDR2 are SGHRS and YFSETQ. Trimming at V came to 4 bases and at J to 6 bases, leaving 7 bases not matched to a gene.

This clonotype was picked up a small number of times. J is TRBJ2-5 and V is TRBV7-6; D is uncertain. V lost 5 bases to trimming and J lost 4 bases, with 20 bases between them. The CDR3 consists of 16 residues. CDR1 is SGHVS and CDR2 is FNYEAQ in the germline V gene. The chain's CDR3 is CASSPTTNRVTETQYF. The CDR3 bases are TGTGCCAGCAGCCCGACCACCAACCGCGTAACAGAGACCCAGTACTTC.

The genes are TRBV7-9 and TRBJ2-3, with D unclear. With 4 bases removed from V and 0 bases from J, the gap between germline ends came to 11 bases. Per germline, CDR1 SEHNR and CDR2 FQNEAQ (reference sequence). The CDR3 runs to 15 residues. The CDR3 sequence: CASSWARESTDTQYF. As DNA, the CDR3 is TGTGCCAGCAGCTGGGCTAGGGAAAGCACAGATACGCAGTATTTT.

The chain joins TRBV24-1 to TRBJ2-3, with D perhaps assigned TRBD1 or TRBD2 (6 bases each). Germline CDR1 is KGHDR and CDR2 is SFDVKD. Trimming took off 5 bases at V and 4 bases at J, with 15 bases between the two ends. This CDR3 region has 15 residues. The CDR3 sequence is CATSVGGALADTQYF. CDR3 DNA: TGTGCCACCAGTGTGGGGGGCGCATTGGCAGATACGCAGTATTTT.

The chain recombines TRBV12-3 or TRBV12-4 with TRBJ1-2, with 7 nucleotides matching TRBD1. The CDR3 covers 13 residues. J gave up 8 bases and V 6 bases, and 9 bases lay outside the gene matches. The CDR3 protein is CASRQTGIEGYTF. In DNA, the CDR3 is TGTGCCAGCAGGCAGACAGGGATAGAGGGCTACACCTTC.